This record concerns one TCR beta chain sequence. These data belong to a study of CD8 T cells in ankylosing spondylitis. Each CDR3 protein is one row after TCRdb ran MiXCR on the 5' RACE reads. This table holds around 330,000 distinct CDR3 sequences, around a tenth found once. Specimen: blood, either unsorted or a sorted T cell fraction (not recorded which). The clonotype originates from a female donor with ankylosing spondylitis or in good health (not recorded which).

The CDR3 coding sequence is TGTGCCAGCAGATCGAATCTACCCACCGAAGCTTTCTTT. Amino acid sequence: CASRSNLPTEAFF. The V gene is TRBV7-2, the J gene TRBJ1-1; D remains unclear. V shed 6 bases and J shed 8 bases, with 16 bases lying between them. The CDR3 spans 13 residues. CDR1 SGHTA and CDR2 FQGNSA come from the germline V gene.